This T cell receptor (beta chain) was documented in a study of T cells in Graves' hyperthyroidism and ophthalmopathy. Amplification yielded TCR beta CDR3 regions, with RNA transcripts as the source. RT-PCR in the first round (using the HTBI primer set) targeted the TCR CDR3. MiXCR, run by TCRdb on the multiplex PCR reads, gives a single entry per CDR3 protein. This sample has 500,000 to 600,000 distinct CDR3 sequences, with around 50% found just once. This CDR3 region has 13 residues. Germline assignment: CDR1 ENHRY and CDR2 SYGVKD. V lost 0 bases and J lost 8, with 10 bases in between. The chain recombines TRBV10-3 with TRBJ1-1, with D possibly being TRBD1 (5 bases). The sequencing sample was made of peripheral blood or thyroid tissue (not recorded which). The sequence came from an adult woman with Graves' disease, either hyperthyroidism or ophthalmopathy (not recorded which). For the CDR3, the DNA is TGTGCCATCAGTGAGTCAGGGGAGACGGAAGCTTTCTTT. It codes for CAISESGETEAFF.